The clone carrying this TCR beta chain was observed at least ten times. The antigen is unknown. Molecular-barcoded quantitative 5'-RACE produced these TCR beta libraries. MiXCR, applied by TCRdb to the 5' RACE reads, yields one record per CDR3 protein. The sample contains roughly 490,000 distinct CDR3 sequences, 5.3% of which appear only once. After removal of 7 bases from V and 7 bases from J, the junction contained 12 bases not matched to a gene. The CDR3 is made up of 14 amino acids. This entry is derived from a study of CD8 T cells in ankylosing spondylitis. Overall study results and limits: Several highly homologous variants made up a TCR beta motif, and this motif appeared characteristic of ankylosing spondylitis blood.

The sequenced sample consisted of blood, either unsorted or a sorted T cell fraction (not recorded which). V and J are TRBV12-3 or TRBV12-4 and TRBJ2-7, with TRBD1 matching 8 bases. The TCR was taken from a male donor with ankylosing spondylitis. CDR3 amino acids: CASILTGVLREQYF. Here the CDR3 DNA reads TGTGCCAGCATCTTGACAGGGGTCCTAAGGGAGCAGTACTTC.